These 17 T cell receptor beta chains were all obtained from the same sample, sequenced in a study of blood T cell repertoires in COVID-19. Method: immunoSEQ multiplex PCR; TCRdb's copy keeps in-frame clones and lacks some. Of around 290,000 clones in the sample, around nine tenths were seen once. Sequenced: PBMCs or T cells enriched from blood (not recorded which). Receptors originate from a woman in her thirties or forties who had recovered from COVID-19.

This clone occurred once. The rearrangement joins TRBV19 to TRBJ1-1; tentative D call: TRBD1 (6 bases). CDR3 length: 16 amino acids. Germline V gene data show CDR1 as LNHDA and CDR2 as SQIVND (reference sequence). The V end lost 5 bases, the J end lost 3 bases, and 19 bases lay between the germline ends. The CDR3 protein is CASSLGPTGLDTEAFF. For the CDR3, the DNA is TGTGCCAGTAGTCTTGGGCCTACAGGGCTGGACACTGAAGCTTTCTTT.

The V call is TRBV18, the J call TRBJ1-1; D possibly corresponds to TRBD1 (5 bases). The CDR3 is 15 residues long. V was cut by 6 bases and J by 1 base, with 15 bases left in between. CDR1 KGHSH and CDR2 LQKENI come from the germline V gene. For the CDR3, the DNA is TGTGCCAGCTCGGATTCGGGGGGAGCGAACACTGAAGCTTTCTTT. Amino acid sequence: CASSDSGGANTEAFF.

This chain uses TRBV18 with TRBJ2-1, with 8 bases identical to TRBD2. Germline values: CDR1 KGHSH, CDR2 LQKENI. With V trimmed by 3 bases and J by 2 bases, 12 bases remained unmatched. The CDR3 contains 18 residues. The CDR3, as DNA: TGTGCCAGCTCACCGAATTCCCGACTAGCGTCAACCTACAATGAGCAGTTCTTC. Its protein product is CASSPNSRLASTYNEQFF.

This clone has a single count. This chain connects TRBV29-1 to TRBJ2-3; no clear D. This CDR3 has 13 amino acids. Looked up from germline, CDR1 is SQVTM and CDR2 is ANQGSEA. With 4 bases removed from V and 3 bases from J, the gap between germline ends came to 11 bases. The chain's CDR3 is CSVGSQNTDTQYF. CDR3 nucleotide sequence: TGCAGCGTTGGGTCGCAGAATACAGATACGCAGTATTTT.

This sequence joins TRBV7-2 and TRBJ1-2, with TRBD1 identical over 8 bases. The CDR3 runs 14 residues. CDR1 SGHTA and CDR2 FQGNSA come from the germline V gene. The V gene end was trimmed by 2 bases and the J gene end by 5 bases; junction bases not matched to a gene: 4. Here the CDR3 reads CASSLNRGGYGYTF. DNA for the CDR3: TGTGCCAGCAGCTTAAACAGGGGGGGGTATGGCTACACCTTC.

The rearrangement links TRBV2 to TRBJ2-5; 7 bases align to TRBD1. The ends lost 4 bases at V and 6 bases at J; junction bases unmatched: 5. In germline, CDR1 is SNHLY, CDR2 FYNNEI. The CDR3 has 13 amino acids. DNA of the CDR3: TGTGCCAGCAGTGTTGAGGGGGCAAAGACCCAGTACTTC. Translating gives CASSVEGAKTQYF.

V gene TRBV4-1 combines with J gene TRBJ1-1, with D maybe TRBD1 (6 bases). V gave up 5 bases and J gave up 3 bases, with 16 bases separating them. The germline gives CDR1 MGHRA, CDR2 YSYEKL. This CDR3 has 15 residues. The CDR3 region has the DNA TGCGCCAGCAGCTTCTATGGCAGGGGTGACACTGAAGCTTTCTTT. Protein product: CASSFYGRGDTEAFF.

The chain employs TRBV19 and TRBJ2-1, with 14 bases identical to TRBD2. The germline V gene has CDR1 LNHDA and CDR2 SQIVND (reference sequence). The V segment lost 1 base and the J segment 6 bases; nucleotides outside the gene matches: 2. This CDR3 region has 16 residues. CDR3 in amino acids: CASSIVGTSGGNEQFF. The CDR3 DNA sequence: TGTGCCAGTAGTATAGTTGGGACTAGCGGGGGCAATGAGCAGTTCTTC.

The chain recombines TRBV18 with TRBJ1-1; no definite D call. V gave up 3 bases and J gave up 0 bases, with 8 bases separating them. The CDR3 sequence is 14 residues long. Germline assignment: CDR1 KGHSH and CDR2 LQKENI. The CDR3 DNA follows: TGTGCCAGCTCACCGGGAGCCCTGAACACTGAAGCTTTCTTT. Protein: CASSPGALNTEAFF.

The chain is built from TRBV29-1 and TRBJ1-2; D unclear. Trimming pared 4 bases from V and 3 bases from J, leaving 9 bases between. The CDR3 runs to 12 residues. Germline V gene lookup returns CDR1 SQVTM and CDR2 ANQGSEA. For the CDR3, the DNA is TGCAGCGTTGCAACAAATTACTATGGCTACACCTTC. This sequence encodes CSVATNYYGYTF.

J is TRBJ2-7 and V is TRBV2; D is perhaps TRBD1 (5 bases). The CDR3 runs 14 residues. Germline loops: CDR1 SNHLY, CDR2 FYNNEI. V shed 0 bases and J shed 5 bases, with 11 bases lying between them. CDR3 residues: CASSEARGSHEQYF. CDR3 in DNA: TGTGCCAGCAGTGAAGCTAGGGGATCCCACGAGCAGTACTTC.

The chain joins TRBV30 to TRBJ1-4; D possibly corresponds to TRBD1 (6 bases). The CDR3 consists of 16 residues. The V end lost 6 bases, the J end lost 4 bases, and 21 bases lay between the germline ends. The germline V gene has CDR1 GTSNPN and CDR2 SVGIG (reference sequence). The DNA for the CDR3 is TGTGCCTGTGGGACCTCGCAATTCAGGGGTAATGAAAAACTGTTTTTT. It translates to CACGTSQFRGNEKLFF.

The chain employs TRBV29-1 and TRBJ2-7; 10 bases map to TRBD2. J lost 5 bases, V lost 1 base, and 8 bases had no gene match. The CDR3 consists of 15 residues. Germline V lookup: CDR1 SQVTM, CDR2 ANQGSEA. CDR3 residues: CSVEGEAGGSHEQYF. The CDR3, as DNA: TGCAGCGTTGAAGGAGAAGCGGGAGGGAGCCACGAGCAGTACTTC.

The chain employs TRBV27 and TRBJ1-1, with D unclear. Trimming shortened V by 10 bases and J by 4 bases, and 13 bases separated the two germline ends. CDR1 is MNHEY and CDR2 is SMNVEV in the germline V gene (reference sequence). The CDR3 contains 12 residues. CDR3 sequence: CATGRSSTEAFF. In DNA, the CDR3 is TGTGCCACCGGAAGGTCTAGCACTGAAGCTTTCTTT.

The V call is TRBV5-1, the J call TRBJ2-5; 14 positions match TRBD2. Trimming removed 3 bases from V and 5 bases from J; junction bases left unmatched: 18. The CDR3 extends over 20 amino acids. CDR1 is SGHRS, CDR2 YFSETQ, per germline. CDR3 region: CASSSTGLAGVRGPQETQYF. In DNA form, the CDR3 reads TGCGCCAGCAGCTCCACGGGACTAGCGGGAGTAAGGGGACCCCAGGAGACCCAGTACTTC.

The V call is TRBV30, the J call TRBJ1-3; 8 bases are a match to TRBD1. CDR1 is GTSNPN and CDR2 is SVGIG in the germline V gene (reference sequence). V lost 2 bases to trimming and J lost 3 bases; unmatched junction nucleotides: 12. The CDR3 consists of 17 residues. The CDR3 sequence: CAWSRAGGAGFGNTIYF. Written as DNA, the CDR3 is TGTGCCTGGAGTCGGGCAGGGGGCGCAGGTTTTGGAAACACCATATATTTT.

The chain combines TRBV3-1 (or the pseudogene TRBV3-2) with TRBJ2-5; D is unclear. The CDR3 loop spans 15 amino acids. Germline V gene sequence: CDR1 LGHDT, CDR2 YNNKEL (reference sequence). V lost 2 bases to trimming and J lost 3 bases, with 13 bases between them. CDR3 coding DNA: TGTGCCAGCAGCCAATTTCTGGGCCCTAAAGAGACCCAGTACTTC. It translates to CASSQFLGPKETQYF.